The 28 T cell receptor beta chains given below trace back to one sample, sequenced in a study of Ad26.COV2.S vaccination and SARS-CoV-2 variants. Repertoires were generated with immunoSEQ multiplex PCR, while TCRdb's copy carries only in-frame clones and drops some. The sample gives around 400,000 clones, approximately 92% of which show up once; more than 10% is in the top ten. Treatment indicated: around 19 received Ad26.COV2.S at low or high dose, single or two shots; a few received placebo; per-sample allocation not given. Samples came from day 63 after the first vaccine or placebo injection. The sequences come from peripheral blood, collected in a trial of Ad26.COV2.S vaccine versus placebo. The receptors originated from a person aged 18-65 years who received the Ad26.COV2.S COVID-19 vaccine or a placebo.

This clone came up once. The chain recombines TRBV18 with TRBJ2-1, with 7 bases that match TRBD2. CDR3 length equals 13 residues. Looked up from germline, CDR1 is KGHSH and CDR2 is LQKENI. Trimming cost V 5 bases and J 6 bases; bases outside gene matches: 4. The CDR3 sequence: CASSYGGFNEQFF. The CDR3, as DNA: TGTGCCAGCTCATACGGGGGGTTCAATGAGCAGTTCTTC.

The sample holds one count of this clone. The V gene is TRBV4-3, the J gene TRBJ2-1; TRBD2 matches at 13 bases. With 0 bases clipped from V and 10 bases from J, the junction kept 6 bases outside the gene matches. CDR3 length: 16 residues. Germline V gives CDR1 LGHNA, CDR2 YSLEER. The CDR3 nucleotides read TGCGCCAGCAGCCAAGATCGGACTAGCGGGAGAGTCGAGCAGTTCTTC. This translates into CASSQDRTSGRVEQFF.

CDR3 sequence: CASSLARNSNQPQHF. For the CDR3, the DNA is TGTGCCAGCAGTTTAGCCAGGAATAGCAATCAGCCCCAGCATTTT. This rearrangement joins TRBV27 to TRBJ1-5; D call uncertain. V lost 2 bases to trimming and J lost 0 bases, with 8 bases between them. Looked up from germline, CDR1 is MNHEY and CDR2 is SMNVEV (reference sequence). The length of the CDR3 is 15 residues.

The J gene is TRBJ2-7, the V gene TRBV7-2; D is unclear. The CDR3 consists of 13 residues. Between the trimmed V and J ends, which lost 3 bases and 2 bases, there was a span of 8 bases. Germline-derived CDR1 and CDR2 are SGHTA and FQGNSA. The CDR3 DNA is TGTGCCAGCAGCTTGCTAGGGACCTACGAGCAGTACTTC. Translating it yields CASSLLGTYEQYF.

The chain links TRBV4-2 to TRBJ1-6, with D perhaps TRBD1 (6 bases). This CDR3 has 17 residues. V was clipped by 0 bases and J by 5 bases, with 14 bases between them. Per germline, CDR1 LGHNA and CDR2 YNFKEQ. In nucleotides, the CDR3 is TGTGCCAGCAGCCAAGATAGAAGGACAGCGGATAATTCACCCCTCCACTTT. Translation gives CASSQDRRTADNSPLHF.

The chain recombines TRBV18 with TRBJ1-2, with TRBD1 matching over 8 bases. Germline V gene lookup returns CDR1 KGHSH and CDR2 LQKENI. V shed 5 bases, J shed 2 bases, and the junction held 7 bases outside the gene matches. This CDR3 comprises 15 residues. This chain's CDR3 is CASSAYRGENYGYTF. The CDR3, as DNA: TGTGCCAGCTCAGCTTACAGGGGGGAAAACTATGGCTACACCTTC.

The chain joins TRBV27 to TRBJ1-5, with TRBD1 matching 9 bases. This CDR3 is built from 19 residues. The V gene end was trimmed by 2 bases and the J gene end by 2 bases; junction bases not matched to a gene: 13. Germline values: CDR1 MNHEY, CDR2 SMNVEV (reference sequence). Written as DNA, the CDR3 is TGTGCCAGCAGTTTAACGAGGGGGACAGGGTCTACGGGCAATCAGCCCCAGCATTTT. Its protein is CASSLTRGTGSTGNQPQHF.

V usage is TRBV7-9 and J usage is TRBJ1-2; D is ambiguous. Trimming took 2 bases from V and 8 from J, leaving 18 bases between them. The germline gives CDR1 SEHNR, CDR2 FQNEAQ (reference sequence). This CDR3 comprises 15 residues. CDR3 sequence: CASSLSGLTKRGYTF. The CDR3 DNA is TGTGCCAGCAGCTTATCGGGGTTAACTAAGAGGGGCTACACCTTC.

This chain uses TRBV7-8 with TRBJ2-7, with D tentatively TRBD2 (5 bases). V dropped 3 bases and J dropped 0 bases, with 9 bases sitting between them. The V gene's germline CDR1 is SGHVS and CDR2 FQNEAQ. The CDR3 loop spans 14 amino acids. CDR3 sequence: CASSLRAFSYEQYF. Here the CDR3 DNA reads TGTGCCAGCAGCTTGAGGGCATTCTCCTACGAGCAGTACTTC.

The rearrangement uses TRBV9 and TRBJ2-2; the D gene is possibly TRBD2 (6 bases). V was shortened by 7 bases and J by 6 bases, with 19 bases between the two germline ends. CDR1 and CDR2 from the germline V gene are SGDLS and YYNGEE. The CDR3 has 15 residues. CDR3 loop: CASGGTKFRPGELFF. Written as DNA, the CDR3 is TGTGCCAGCGGCGGGACGAAGTTCAGACCCGGGGAGCTGTTTTTT.

The chain employs TRBV4-1 and TRBJ2-3; the D is unclear. With 2 bases removed from V and 0 bases from J, the gap between germline ends came to 9 bases. Germline values: CDR1 MGHRA, CDR2 YSYEKL. The CDR3 totals 15 residues. CDR3 coding DNA: TGCGCCAGCAGCCAAACTCAGACTAGCACAGATACGCAGTATTTT. It specifies CASSQTQTSTDTQYF.

J is TRBJ1-4 and V is TRBV6-5, with D hard to call. This CDR3 has 14 residues. The germline V gene encodes CDR1 MNHEY and CDR2 SVGAGI. Trimming took 6 bases from V and 3 from J, leaving 11 bases between them. Here the CDR3 reads CASSKGRANEKLFF. In nucleotides, the CDR3 is TGTGCCAGCAGCAAAGGCCGCGCTAATGAAAAACTGTTTTTT.

The chain has TRBV19 and TRBJ1-3; TRBD1 is a possible D gene (6 bases). CDR3 length: 16 residues. V was clipped by 4 bases and J by 0 bases, with 13 bases between them. Germline CDR1 reads LNHDA; CDR2 reads SQIVND (reference sequence). CDR3 coding DNA: TGTGCCAGTAGTAACCAGGGGAGCTCCTCTGGAAACACCATATATTTT. Translation gives CASSNQGSSSGNTIYF.

In this sample, this clone turned up once. The chain links TRBV30 to TRBJ1-1; D gene ambiguous. This CDR3 region has 12 residues. Germline CDR1 and CDR2: GTSNPN and SVGIG (reference sequence). Trimming took off 2 bases at V and 5 bases at J, with 9 bases between the two ends. As DNA, the CDR3 is TGTGCCTGGAGTTACAGAGGAACTGAAGCTTTCTTT. Its protein is CAWSYRGTEAFF. Based on the CDR3 plus reference TRBV30 and TRBJ1-1, the full variable domain is SQTIHQWPATLVQPVGSPLSLECTVEGTSNPNLYWYRQAAGRGLQLLFYSVGIGQISSEVPQNLSASRPQDRQFILSSKKLLLSDSGFYLCAWSYRGTEAFFGQGTRLTVV.

The chain uses TRBV6-1 and TRBJ2-7; no definite D call. The germline CDR1 and CDR2 sequences are MNHNS and SASEGT. The CDR3 extends over 14 amino acids. Trimming stripped 2 bases from V and 2 bases from J, with 10 bases between. CDR3 nucleotides: TGTGCCAGCAGTGAATGGTCCCTTACCTACGAGCAGTACTTC. The encoded protein is CASSEWSLTYEQYF.

This rearrangement joins TRBV7-6 to TRBJ2-1; TRBD2 matches at 10 bases. Trimming at V came to 5 bases and at J to 4 bases, leaving 17 bases not matched to a gene. CDR1 and CDR2 from the germline V gene are SGHVS and FNYEAQ. CDR3 length: 19 amino acids. In DNA, the CDR3 is TGTGCCAGCAGCCACCTAGCGGGAGTTCAATCGGGGGGGTACAATGAGCAGTTCTTC. Amino acid sequence: CASSHLAGVQSGGYNEQFF.

This chain uses TRBV27 with TRBJ2-1; D call uncertain. The V gene's germline CDR1 is MNHEY and CDR2 SMNVEV (reference sequence). Deletions cut 2 bases from V and 7 bases from J, with 6 bases between. The CDR3 has 12 residues. This chain's CDR3 is CASSLIGNEQFF. Written as DNA, the CDR3 is TGTGCCAGCAGTTTAATTGGGAATGAGCAGTTCTTC.

The V call is TRBV3-1 (or the pseudogene TRBV3-2), the J call TRBJ2-2, with TRBD2 identical over 8 bases. The CDR3 spans 16 residues. After removal of 5 bases from V and 4 bases from J, the junction contained 9 bases not matched to a gene. Germline-derived CDR1 and CDR2 are LGHDT and YNNKEL (reference sequence). This CDR3 is CASSFPGRGLTGELFF. The CDR3 nucleotides are TGTGCCAGCAGCTTTCCCGGGAGGGGACTCACCGGGGAGCTGTTTTTT.

This chain connects TRBV24-1 to TRBJ1-5, with D perhaps TRBD1 (5 bases). Germline CDR1 and CDR2: KGHDR and SFDVKD. The CDR3 has 17 amino acids. V lost 2 bases and J 3 bases, leaving 16 bases between the germline ends. CDR3 loop: CATSDSRGAHSNQPQHF. The CDR3, as DNA: TGTGCCACCAGTGATTCTAGAGGGGCGCATTCCAATCAGCCCCAGCATTTT.

V and J are TRBV6-6 and TRBJ2-3; weak D call: TRBD2 (6 bases). Germline V lookup: CDR1 MNHNY, CDR2 SVGAGI (reference sequence). Trimming removed 3 bases from V and 1 base from J, with 14 bases in between. This CDR3 is 16 amino acids long. The DNA of the CDR3 is TGTGCCAGCAGTTATTCACTAGCCTACGGCACAGATACGCAGTATTTT. The encoded protein is CASSYSLAYGTDTQYF.

The V call is TRBV10-3, the J call TRBJ2-6; a weak D match, TRBD1 (5 bases). Trimming shortened V by 7 bases and J by 0 bases, and 10 bases separated the two germline ends. Germline lookup yields CDR1 ENHRY and CDR2 SYGVKD. The CDR3 contains 15 residues. CDR3 DNA sequence: TGTGCCATCAAAATAGACAGCTCTGGGGCCAACGTCCTGACTTTC. Translated, it gives CAIKIDSSGANVLTF.

This sequence joins TRBV11-2 and TRBJ2-3; tentative D call: TRBD1 (5 bases). Germline CDR1 SGHAT, CDR2 FQNNGV. V was trimmed by 1 base and J by 1 base, leaving 6 bases between them. The CDR3 covers 14 residues. The CDR3 sequence: CASSLGRGTDTQYF. CDR3 DNA sequence: TGTGCCAGCAGCTTAGGCAGGGGCACAGATACGCAGTATTTT. Full variable domain (missing parts from reference TRBV11-2 and TRBJ2-3): EAGVAQSPRYKIIEKRQSVAFWCNPISGHATLYWYQQILGQGPKLLIQFQNNGVVDDSQLPKDRFSAERLKGVDSTLKIQPAKLEDSAVYLCASSLGRGTDTQYFGPGTRLTVL.

The gene calls are TRBV7-2 and TRBJ2-7; TRBD2 matches 10 bases. V trimming: 5 bases; J trimming: 3 bases; junction bases outside the gene matches: 7. Looked up from germline, CDR1 is SGHTA and CDR2 is FQGNSA. The CDR3 spans 15 residues. Here the CDR3 reads CASSHGVAGGYEQYF. CDR3 DNA: TGTGCCAGCAGCCACGGCGTAGCGGGAGGCTACGAGCAGTACTTC.

This chain links TRBV4-3 with TRBJ1-1; 7 bases are shared with TRBD1. Germline lookup yields CDR1 LGHNA and CDR2 YSLEER. The junction had 3 bases not matched to a gene; V was cut back by 4 bases and J by 1 base. The CDR3 covers 14 residues. Here the CDR3 DNA reads TGCGCCAGCAGCCCGGGACAGAGGAACACTGAAGCTTTCTTT. As protein: CASSPGQRNTEAFF.

The chain joins TRBV28 to TRBJ1-3; 7 positions agree with TRBD1. Germline CDR1 MDHEN, CDR2 SYDVKM. The V and J ends lost 3 bases and 0 bases, in that order; junction bases with no gene match: 5. The CDR3 has 16 amino acids. CDR3 protein: CASSLWTGISGNTIYF. The DNA of the CDR3 is TGTGCCAGCAGTTTGTGGACAGGCATCTCTGGAAACACCATATATTTT.

About this clone: This likely reflects a read error, since a far larger clone is one base away. The J gene is TRBJ2-7, the V gene TRBV7-9, with D tentatively TRBD2 (6 bases). Germline CDR1 SEHNR, CDR2 FQNEAQ (reference sequence). Trimming removed 1 base at V and 2 bases at J, with 12 bases between. The CDR3 spans 15 residues. The CDR3 bases are TGTGCCAGCAGCTTAGAGGGAGGCCCCACCTACGAGCAGTACTTC. This codes for CASSLEGGPTYEQYF.

The V and J genes are TRBV7-9 and TRBJ2-7; D not certain. The germline V and J ends were trimmed by 5 bases and 5 bases, with 19 bases remaining between them. The CDR3 loop spans 15 amino acids. CDR1 SEHNR and CDR2 FQNEAQ come from the germline V gene (reference sequence). The CDR3 region is CASSLDLGRWDEQYF. CDR3 in DNA: TGTGCCAGCAGCCTAGACCTAGGCAGGTGGGACGAGCAGTACTTC.

The J gene is TRBJ1-1, the V gene TRBV28; a possible D gene is TRBD1 (6 bases). This CDR3 has 18 residues. The germline V and J ends were trimmed by 6 bases and 0 bases, with 23 bases remaining between them. CDR1 and CDR2 (germline): MDHEN, SYDVKM. The DNA of the CDR3 is TGTGCCAGCAGGAGCTGGGGTAATTGGGGGGGCATGAACACTGAAGCTTTCTTT. Translating it yields CASRSWGNWGGMNTEAFF.